The clone carrying this T cell receptor beta chain is deemed medium-sized. The antigen is not known. Being off target in a library aimed at alpha chains, this beta chain has a size of little meaning. Every molecule of TCR cDNA had its own unique molecular identifier. MiXCR was run by TCRdb on the 5' RACE reads, yielding one entry per CDR3 protein. This sample carries 9,500 to 10,000 distinct CDR3 sequences, about 53% of them seen once, and the ten largest clones take 25% to 35%. V gave up 4 bases and J gave up 8 bases; unmatched junction bases: 9. CDR1 is SGHTA, CDR2 FQGNSA, per germline. The CDR3 length is 15 residues. Time point described: sample taken at primary tumor resection. No cells were sorted before sequencing. The whole RNA sequenced was extracted from tumor, nontumor lung or frozen PBMC. The sample comes from a study of spatial heterogeneity in lung cancer. For the study at large: Sequences of the beta chain were consistently detected in greater numbers than alpha-chain sequences. Raw-read counts averaged over ten per unique TCR and UMI combination. Study outcomes and limitations: Tumors with more nonsynonymous mutations had more expanded intratumoral alpha and beta TCRs.

This chain connects TRBV7-2 to TRBJ1-2; the match to TRBD1 covers 11 bases. This TCR came from a female donor with early-stage non-small cell lung cancer. The sample in question was lung tumor tissue, obtained at surgery. The CDR3: CASSSLGQGAQGYTF. The CDR3 coding sequence is TGTGCCAGCAGCTCACTAGGACAGGGGGCTCAGGGCTACACCTTC.